This T cell receptor beta chain is from a study of shared clonotypes between healthy human individuals (dated by TCRdb to about 2020). In the study overall: The cohort included three men and a couple of women between 18 and 49 years of age. For each donor, three plates each were used for CD4 naive and CD4 memory, two plates were used for CD8 naive, and one plate was used for CD8 memory. Blood TCR repertoires of roughly 5 healthy adults were deeply sequenced to estimate repertoire size and the extent of clonotype sharing between individuals. Different laboratories and diverse techniques were used to prepare libraries and sequence TCR repertoires, to increase sequencing depth and limit assay-specific biases. Leukapheresis yielded between about 0.8 and 8.9 billion PBMCs per donor.

TCR CDR3 regions were amplified from genomic DNA by multiplex PCR using the deep immunoSEQ assay. Extracted genomic DNA from each cell subset was distributed evenly across all wells of several immunoSEQ 96-well plates, and each plate was treated as a replicate. For sorted subsets, approximately 190 ng genomic DNA, equal to 30,000 or so T cell genomes, was loaded into each replicate PCR. Purified libraries were measured with a Qubit 3.0 fluorometer, size-checked on a Bioanalyzer 2100, and measured again with the KAPA Library Quantification kit. A separate single-read 150-cycle Illumina NextSeq 550 flow cell was used to sequence each immunoSEQ 96-well plate. On the study's bioinformatics: Because the immunoSEQ output included only junctional sequences and no quality scores, the filtering could not be the same as the filtering used for full-length reads. Sequences were annotated with PyIR, a Python wrapper for IgBLAST v1.9, and V/J genes and CDR3 were assigned using IMGT germline references. Reads were filtered out if the reads had weak V/J assignments (E-value above 1e-6), no CDR3, stop codons, out-of-frame junctions, or ambiguous translated residues. V3J clonotypes were defined by identical inferred V gene, J gene, and CDR3 amino acid sequence. Percentage overlap between repertoires was calculated by dividing the number of shared unique clonotypes by the size of the smaller repertoire. Repertoire richness was assessed with RTK rarefaction, the Chao1 estimator, and Recon v2.1 estimates of unobserved clonotypes. Generation probabilities were computed with OLGA for all TCRbeta clonotypes obtained by the gDNA method from several donors. Entries here come from immuneACCESS through TCRdb and include only in-frame sequences with V and J called. Some clones fail to appear in such tables; in the studies checked, an unresolved V gene covers under half of the shortfall, and the cause of the remainder is unknown. D and trimming come from the DNA, and the V and J calls and clone size come from that table. Present in this sample are around 1.4 million clones, about 98.5% of which were seen just once. Roughly 0.36% of the sample comes from the top ten.

Here V drops 2 bases and J drops 3 bases, and the junction holds 14 bases not matched to any gene. The germline V gene (reference sequence) supplies CDR1 MNHEY and CDR2 SMNVEV. The CDR3 numbers 18 residues from cysteine through phenylalanine. Only CDR3 DNA is held: 54 bases, read in frame from base 1. General conclusions and limits of the study: Because the study included a small number of donors, the genetic and exposure-history diversity represented was limited. When several donors were compared, the shared fraction of clonotypes was around 4.6% for naive CD4, less than 4% for naive CD8, 2.3% for memory CD4, and about 0.36% for memory CD8. Compared with non-shared clonotypes, the clonotypes found in all four sorted-subset donors had higher generation probabilities. Larger estimated clonotype richness was generally found for naive subsets than for memory subsets. Incomplete sequencing was indicated by rarefaction of sorted-subset datasets, despite the large sequencing depth. Based on pairwise subsampling, the degree of clonotype sharing among donors was expected to be affected by sequencing depth. Sampling was restricted to blood, and TCR repertoires in tissue are likely to differ from TCR repertoires in blood.

As regards this clone: The antigen it recognizes is unknown. Base-call qualities are not available, and no considerably larger clone is one nucleotide away.

The donors were healthy, HIV-negative adults who had no recently reported acute infections or vaccinations. Only Caucasian adults living in Nashville, Tennessee, USA were represented among the donors. Magnetic negative selection was used to enrich CD4+ T cells, after which naive cells were positively selected on CD45RA and the negative fraction became the memory subset. Blood was obtained by leukapheresis, after which PBMCs were separated by Ficoll-Histopaque density gradient centrifugation and cryopreserved in liquid nitrogen vapor phase. Analytical flow cytometry was used to check the purity and quantity of every magnetically sorted T cell population. Genomic DNA was isolated from each sorted fraction and quantified by UV absorbance on a Nanodrop 2000c.

The origin of this receptor is a man in his thirties or forties in good health. The V and J genes are TRBV27 and TRBJ2-3; TRBD1 aligns with 7 central bases. Sequencing input: naive CD4+ T cells sorted from blood. The cell subset or site label for this specimen denotes: CD45RA+ positively selected. The CDR3 sequence is CASSLRGQRKQSTDTQYF. The DNA sequence reads TGTGCCAGCAGTTTAAGGGGACAGCGGAAGCAATCAACAGATACGCAGTATTTT.